The clone carrying this TCR beta chain is a singleton in its sample. The antigen is not known. The data originate from a study of cytomegalovirus exposure and HLA in healthy donors. Study-level results: Association with HLA alleles at 0.05 false discovery rate was found for around 17,000 TCR beta sequences in a later analysis.

Germline V gene data show CDR1 as SEHNR and CDR2 as FQNEAQ (reference sequence). This CDR3 comprises 14 residues. Trimming stripped 3 bases from V and 1 base from J, with 6 bases between. PCR primers comprised 60 Vbeta and 13 Jbeta primers. Sequenced by immunoSEQ multiplex PCR; TCRdb stores in-frame clones only, minus some. Of roughly 200,000 clones listed, more than 60% were seen once; the top ten hold approximately 2%. J is TRBJ1-4 and V is TRBV7-9, with a weak D call TRBD1 (6 bases). This TCR derives from a young woman in good health and CMV-seropositive. The material sequenced was PBMCs. The CDR3 loop reads CASSLDRTNEKLFF. CDR3 coding DNA: TGTGCCAGCAGCTTGGACAGAACTAATGAAAAACTGTTTTTT.